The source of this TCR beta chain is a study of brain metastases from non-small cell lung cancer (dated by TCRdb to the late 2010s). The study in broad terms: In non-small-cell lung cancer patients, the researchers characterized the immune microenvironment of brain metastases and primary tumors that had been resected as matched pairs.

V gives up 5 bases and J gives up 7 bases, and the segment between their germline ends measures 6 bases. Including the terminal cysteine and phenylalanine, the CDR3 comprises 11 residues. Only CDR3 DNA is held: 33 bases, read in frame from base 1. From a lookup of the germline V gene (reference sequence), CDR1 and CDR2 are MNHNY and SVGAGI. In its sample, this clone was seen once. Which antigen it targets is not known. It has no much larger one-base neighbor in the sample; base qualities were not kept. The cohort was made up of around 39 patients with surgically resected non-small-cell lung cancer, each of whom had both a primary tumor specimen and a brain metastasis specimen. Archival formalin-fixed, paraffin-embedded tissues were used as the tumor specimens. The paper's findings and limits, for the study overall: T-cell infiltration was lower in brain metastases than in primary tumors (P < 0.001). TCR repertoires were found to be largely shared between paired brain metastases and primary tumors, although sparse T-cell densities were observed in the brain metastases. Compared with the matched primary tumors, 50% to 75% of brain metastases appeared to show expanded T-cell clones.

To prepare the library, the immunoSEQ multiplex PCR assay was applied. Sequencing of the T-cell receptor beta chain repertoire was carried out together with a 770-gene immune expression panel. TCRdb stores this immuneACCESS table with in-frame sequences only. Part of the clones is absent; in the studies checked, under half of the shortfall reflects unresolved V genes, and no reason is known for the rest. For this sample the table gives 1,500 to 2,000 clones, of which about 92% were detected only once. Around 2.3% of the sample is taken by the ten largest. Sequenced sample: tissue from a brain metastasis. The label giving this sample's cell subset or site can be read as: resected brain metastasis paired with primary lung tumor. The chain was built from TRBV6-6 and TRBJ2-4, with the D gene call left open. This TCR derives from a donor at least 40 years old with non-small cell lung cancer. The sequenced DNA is TGTGCCAGCAGTCCAGCTAACATTCAGTACTTC. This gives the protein CASSPANIQYF.